This T cell receptor beta chain came from a study of blood T cell repertoires in COVID-19. Seattle researchers signed up patients amid active infection and tracked them longitudinally. V dropped 2 bases and J dropped 5 bases, with 15 bases sitting between them. From germline, CDR1 is ENHRY and CDR2 SYGVKD. The CDR3 spans 15 residues. Sequencing used immunoSEQ multiplex PCR; TCRdb keeps in-frame clones, though not all of them. The sample lists roughly 440,000 clones, 88% seen once, with roughly 12% in the top ten. This receptor was taken from a woman aged 45-65 years with COVID-19, enrolled during active disease. This chain links TRBV10-3 with TRBJ1-2; D gene unclear. The material sequenced was peripheral blood. The DNA of the CDR3 is TGTGCCATCAGTGAGGGACTTTTAGACTTGTATGGCTACACCTTC. It codes for CAISEGLLDLYGYTF.